Below, 20 T cell receptor beta chains from the same sample are listed, as sequenced in a study of T cell responses to AZD1222 COVID-19 vaccine. Sequencing used immunoSEQ multiplex PCR; TCRdb keeps in-frame clones, though not all of them. Of over 100,000 clones listed, roughly nine tenths are singletons. The sample consisted of peripheral blood, taken on day 0 of AZD1222 vaccination. Receptors were obtained from an adult in good health.

The CDR3 DNA reads as TGTGCCAGCATCCCCGCGCAGGGCACTGAAGCTTTCTTT. Translating gives CASIPAQGTEAFF. The genes are TRBV6-5 and TRBJ1-1, with D tentatively TRBD1 (5 bases). Germline CDR1 is MNHEY and CDR2 is SVGAGI. V lost 7 bases and J lost 4, with 13 bases in between. This CDR3 comprises 13 residues.

The chain employs TRBV11-2 and TRBJ2-7; D is ambiguous. This CDR3 spans 12 amino acids. V was shortened by 5 bases and J by 3 bases, with 8 bases between the two germline ends. Germline V gene sequence: CDR1 SGHAT, CDR2 FQNNGV. CDR3 loop: CASSPQGYEQYF. As DNA, the CDR3 is TGTGCCAGCAGCCCGCAAGGCTACGAGCAGTACTTC.

This chain links TRBV5-1 with TRBJ2-3; tentatively, D is TRBD1 or TRBD2 (5 bases each). V lost 0 bases, J lost 4 bases, and 9 bases lay in between. The CDR3 is 14 amino acids. Germline lookup yields CDR1 SGHRS and CDR2 YFSETQ. The CDR3 DNA is TGCGCCAGCAGCTTGGCCCAGGGAGCAGATACGCAGTATTTT. Translating gives CASSLAQGADTQYF.

The chain uses TRBV7-2 and TRBJ2-7, with 9 positions matching TRBD2. Germline V gene sequence: CDR1 SGHTA, CDR2 FQGNSA. This CDR3 contains 14 residues. The trim removed 1 base at V and 7 bases at J, leaving 5 bases unmatched. Here the CDR3 DNA reads TGTGCCAGCAGCTTAGTTGCGGGGGGGAGGGAGCAGTACTTC. Translation gives CASSLVAGGREQYF.

The gene calls are TRBV9 and TRBJ2-1, with 13 bases fitting TRBD2. The trim removed 4 bases at V and 4 bases at J, leaving 5 bases unmatched. The germline gives CDR1 SGDLS, CDR2 YYNGEE. The CDR3 is 16 amino acids. In nucleotides, the CDR3 is TGTGCCAGCAGCCCCGGGACTAGCGGGGAGTACAATGAGCAGTTCTTC. The encoded protein is CASSPGTSGEYNEQFF.

This chain connects TRBV7-2 to TRBJ1-2, with TRBD1 identical over 8 bases. CDR1 and CDR2 from the germline V gene are SGHTA and FQGNSA. The J segment lost 6 bases and the V segment lost 6 bases, leaving 3 bases of the junction unmatched. The CDR3 contains 12 residues. CDR3 nucleotide sequence: TGTGCCAGCAGAGCAGGGGGCCATGGCTACACCTTC. Translation: CASRAGGHGYTF.

The genes are TRBV19 and TRBJ1-2; no clear D. V gave up 3 bases and J gave up 8 bases, with 10 bases separating them. This CDR3 region has 12 residues. Germline lookup yields CDR1 LNHDA and CDR2 SQIVND (reference sequence). The CDR3 bases are TGTGCCAGTAGTATCAGGTCCGGCGGCTACACCTTC. Protein product: CASSIRSGGYTF.

The V gene is TRBV9, the J gene TRBJ1-4; 11 bases are a match to TRBD1. Germline CDR1 SGDLS, CDR2 YYNGEE. The CDR3 runs 19 residues. The V segment lost 3 bases and the J segment 4 bases; nucleotides outside the gene matches: 14. The CDR3 DNA follows: TGTGCCAGCAGCGCTCTGGGACAGGGGGGAGCGAGCGTTAATGAAAAACTGTTTTTT. Translated: CASSALGQGGASVNEKLFF.

V and J are TRBV3-1 (or the pseudogene TRBV3-2) and TRBJ1-6; D call uncertain. V lost 1 base to trimming and J lost 5 bases, with 6 bases between them. The germline V gene has CDR1 LGHDT and CDR2 YNNKEL (reference sequence). The CDR3 consists of 14 residues. The CDR3 sequence is CASSQGQHNSPLHF. The DNA for the CDR3 is TGTGCCAGCAGCCAAGGCCAGCATAATTCACCCCTCCACTTT.

The chain combines TRBV11-2 with TRBJ1-2; D is perhaps TRBD1 (6 bases). The CDR3 runs to 13 residues. In germline, CDR1 is SGHAT, CDR2 FQNNGV. V was trimmed by 4 bases and J by 4 bases, leaving 10 bases between them. Here the CDR3 DNA reads TGTGCCAGCAGCTCCGGACAGCTCTATGGCTACACCTTC. As protein: CASSSGQLYGYTF.

This clone was found once. V is TRBV11-2 and J is TRBJ1-1; no clear D. The CDR3 consists of 14 residues. V shed 4 bases and J shed 2 bases, with 11 bases lying between them. CDR1 is SGHAT, CDR2 FQNNGV, per germline. CDR3 DNA: TGTGCCAGCAGCTCACCGCGGGGAAACACTGAAGCTTTCTTT. It translates to CASSSPRGNTEAFF.

This chain connects TRBV3-1 (or the pseudogene TRBV3-2) to TRBJ1-6, with D possibly being TRBD1 (5 bases). Germline V gene sequence: CDR1 LGHDT, CDR2 YNNKEL (reference sequence). The CDR3 spans 15 residues. The germline V and J ends were trimmed by 3 bases and 3 bases, with 9 bases remaining between them. CDR3 sequence (DNA): TGTGCCAGCAGCCATGGGGCTAACTATAATTCACCCCTCCACTTT. Amino acids: CASSHGANYNSPLHF.

This chain links TRBV5-6 with TRBJ1-3, with 7 bases matching TRBD1. Germline V CDR1 and CDR2: SGHDT, YYEEEE. V dropped 2 bases and J dropped 0; count of bases not matched to a gene: 2. The CDR3 has 15 amino acids. The CDR3 DNA sequence: TGTGCCAGCAGCTTCTCAGGGGGCTCTGGAAACACCATATATTTT. Amino acids: CASSFSGGSGNTIYF. The full variable domain, its missing parts supplied by reference TRBV5-6 and TRBJ1-3, is DAGVTQSPTHLIKTRGQQVTLRCSPKSGHDTVSWYQQALGQGPQFIFQYYEEEERQRGNFPDRFSGHQFPNYSSELNVNALLLGDSALYLCASSFSGGSGNTIYFGEGSWLTVV.

This clone was recorded only once. The chain is built from TRBV5-1 and TRBJ2-7, with 7 nucleotides matching TRBD2. The CDR3 length is 12 residues. CDR1 is SGHRS, CDR2 YFSETQ, per germline. V lost 7 bases, J lost 2 bases, and 3 bases stayed unmatched. This CDR3 is CASGGTTYEQYF. For the CDR3, the DNA is TGCGCCAGCGGCGGGACTACCTACGAGCAGTACTTC.

CDR3 protein: CASKPGGTQETQYF. In DNA, the CDR3 is TGTGCCAGCAAACCCGGCGGCACCCAAGAGACCCAGTACTTC. This rearrangement joins TRBV6-6 to TRBJ2-5; D is unresolved. V shed 7 bases and J shed 1 base, with 13 bases lying between them. The length of the CDR3 is 14 residues. Germline CDR1 MNHNY, CDR2 SVGAGI (reference sequence).

The chain recombines TRBV7-9 with TRBJ1-3, with a weak D call TRBD1 (5 bases). V was cut by 8 bases and J by 8 bases, with 19 bases left in between. Germline V gene data show CDR1 as SEHNR and CDR2 as FQNEAQ (reference sequence). This CDR3 region has 14 residues. The CDR3 here is CASSGGESEDTIYF. The CDR3 DNA is TGTGCCAGCTCCGGGGGGGAAAGTGAAGACACCATATATTTT.

This clone was seen only once. The chain recombines TRBV2 with TRBJ1-2; tentative D call: TRBD1 (5 bases). The CDR3 contains 14 residues. CDR1 is SNHLY and CDR2 is FYNNEI in the germline V gene. V was trimmed by 6 bases and J by 6 bases, leaving 17 bases between them. CDR3 coding DNA: TGTGCCAGCAGACACCCTGAAGACAGCGATGGCTACACCTTC. This translates into CASRHPEDSDGYTF.

This sequence joins TRBV19 and TRBJ2-2; D is ambiguous. This CDR3 spans 16 amino acids. The germline gives CDR1 LNHDA, CDR2 SQIVND (reference sequence). V gave up 5 bases and J gave up 3 bases, with 16 bases separating them. The CDR3 sequence is CASSSGPAVDTGELFF. The CDR3 nucleotides read TGTGCCAGTAGTTCCGGGCCAGCAGTCGACACCGGGGAGCTGTTTTTT.

This chain connects TRBV2 to TRBJ2-5; D may be TRBD2 (5 bases). Germline CDR1 reads SNHLY; CDR2 reads FYNNEI. The CDR3 is 13 amino acids. Trimming removed 4 bases at V and 9 bases at J, with 15 bases between. The CDR3 spells CASSVQRLVAQYF. CDR3 DNA sequence: TGTGCCAGCAGTGTGCAGCGGTTAGTGGCCCAGTACTTC.

V is TRBV7-9 and J is TRBJ1-2, with D possibly being TRBD1 (6 bases). V was pared by 7 bases and J by 8 bases, with 17 bases between. Germline V gives CDR1 SEHNR, CDR2 FQNEAQ (reference sequence). The CDR3 loop spans 13 amino acids. This CDR3 is CASTLGGTWGYTF. DNA of the CDR3: TGTGCCAGCACCCTAGGGGGGACCTGGGGCTACACCTTC. The whole variable domain, remainder taken from reference TRBV7-9 and TRBJ1-2, is DTGVSQNPRHKITKRGQNVTFRCDPISEHNRLYWYRQTLGQGPEFLTYFQNEAQLEKSRLLSDRFSAERPKGSFSTLEIQRTEQGDSAMYLCASTLGGTWGYTFGSGTRLTVV.